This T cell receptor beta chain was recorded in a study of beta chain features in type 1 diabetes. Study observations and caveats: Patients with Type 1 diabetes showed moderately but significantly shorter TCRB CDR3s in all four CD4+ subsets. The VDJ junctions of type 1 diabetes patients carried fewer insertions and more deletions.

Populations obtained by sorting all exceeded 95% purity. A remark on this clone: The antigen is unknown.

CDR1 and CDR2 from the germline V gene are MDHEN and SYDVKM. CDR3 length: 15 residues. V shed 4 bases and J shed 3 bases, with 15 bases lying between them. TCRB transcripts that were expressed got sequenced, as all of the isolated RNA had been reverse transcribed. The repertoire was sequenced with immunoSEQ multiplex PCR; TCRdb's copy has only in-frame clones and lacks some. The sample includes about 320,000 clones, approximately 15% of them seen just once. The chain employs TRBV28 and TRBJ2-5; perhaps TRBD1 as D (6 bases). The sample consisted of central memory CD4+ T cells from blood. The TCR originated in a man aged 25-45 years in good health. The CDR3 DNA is TGTGCCAGCAGTTCTCCGGCACAGGGCAAAGAGACCCAGTACTTC. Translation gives CASSSPAQGKETQYF.